Included here is one TCR beta chain sequence, with context. Its binding antigen is unknown. The sample holds no much larger clone one base away, and base qualities are not on file. The immunoSEQ Assay, a bias-controlled multiplex PCR, was used to amplify TCRbeta CDR3 regions from genomic DNA. The original methods were these. The number of nucleated cells in each sample was estimated by amplification of reference gene primers within the assay. Sequence reads were collapsed and filtered to measure the absolute abundance of every unique TCRbeta CDR3 rearrangement. For each sample, productive Simpson clonality was calculated as the square root of Simpson's diversity index over productive rearrangements. The table was pulled from immuneACCESS by TCRdb, which kept in-frame rearrangements only. Such tables lose some clones; where checked, under half of the loss comes from unresolved V genes, and the rest has no known cause. V and J calls and clone size are as listed in that table; D and trimming were resolved from the DNA. A total of over 350,000 clones appear in this sample, roughly 91% of them only once. Of the sample, approximately 4.3% falls within the top ten clones.

These data are taken from a study of blood T cell repertoires in COVID-19 (dated by TCRdb to 2020 to 2021). About the full investigation: Samples covering the acute and convalescent phases of COVID-19 were provided by collaborators in the United States, Italy and Spain. The repertoires were released in a freely available public database meant as a resource for research on the immune response to SARS-CoV-2. Deeply sampled blood TCRbeta repertoires from subjects exposed to, actively infected with, or recovered from COVID-19 were included in the dataset. The prospective study material was composed of cDNA or gDNA derived from T cells, B-cell-depleted T cells, or PBMCs. Samples came from the ongoing ImmuneRACE study (first 160 participants) plus 1,254 subjects from 6 global collaborators. A de-identified subject ID, COVID-19 status, age in years and sex were almost always included in the sample metadata. Where available, HLA class I and class II types were obtained from metadata supplied by the sample provider rather than from assay-based typing.

On the study overall, not on this receptor specifically: How much clinical and demographic metadata was included differed by source and by participant, and the metadata was provided uncurated.

The CDR3 contains 14 residues, cysteine and phenylalanine counted. Of the read, only the CDR3 DNA is kept; its 42 bases are in frame from base 1. Via the germline V gene (reference sequence), CDR1 is MNHEY and CDR2 SMNVEV. V is pruned by 10 bases and J by 2 bases, leaving 8 bases of the junction without a gene match. Collaborating institutions collected whole blood in K2EDTA tubes following their own protocols. Collaborator samples were shipped for TCRbeta analysis as frozen whole blood, isolated PBMCs, or DNA extracted from either sample type. The sequence was collected from a woman aged 25 to 45 with acute or convalescent COVID-19. The chain couples TRBV27 to TRBJ2-1; 7 bases in between match TRBD1. Material: peripheral blood. Read as DNA, the sequence is TGTGCCACCGCGATAGGGGGCCCCTACAATGAGCAGTTCTTC. Translated, this is CATAIGGPYNEQFF.